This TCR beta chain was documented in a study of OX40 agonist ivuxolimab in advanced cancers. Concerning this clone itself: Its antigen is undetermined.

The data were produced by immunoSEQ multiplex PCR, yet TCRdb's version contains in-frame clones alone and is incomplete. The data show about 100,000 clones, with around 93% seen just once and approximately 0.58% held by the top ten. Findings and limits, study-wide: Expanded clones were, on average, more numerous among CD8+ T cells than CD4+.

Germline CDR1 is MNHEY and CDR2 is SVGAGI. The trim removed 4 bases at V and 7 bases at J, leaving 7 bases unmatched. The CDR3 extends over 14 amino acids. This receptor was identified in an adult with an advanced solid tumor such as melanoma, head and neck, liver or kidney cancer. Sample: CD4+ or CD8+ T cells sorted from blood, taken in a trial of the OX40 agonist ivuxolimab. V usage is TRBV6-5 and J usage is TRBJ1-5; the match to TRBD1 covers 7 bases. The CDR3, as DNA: TGTGCCAGCAGTTGGGGGCAGGGGGGGCAGCCCCAGCATTTT. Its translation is CASSWGQGGQPQHF.